A single T cell receptor beta chain is shown here with its context. Its matching antigen is unknown. Clones were read by immunoSEQ multiplex PCR, and TCRdb kept only the in-frame ones, dropping some. This table holds around 83,000 clones, roughly nine tenths found once. CDR1 is SEHNR, CDR2 FQNEAQ, per germline (reference sequence). The CDR3 has 14 amino acids. V trimming: 4 bases; J trimming: 7 bases; junction bases outside the gene matches: 3. The sample is drawn from a study of T cell responses to AZD1222 COVID-19 vaccine. Points from the study as a whole: AZD1222 recipients seropositive at baseline numbered only 5 or 6.

The sequence was obtained from an adult in good health. Sequences were derived from peripheral blood, sampled on day 0 of AZD1222 vaccination. The J gene is TRBJ2-1, the V gene TRBV7-9; 11 nucleotides match TRBD1. CDR3 region: CASSSDRGRNEQFF. CDR3 DNA: TGTGCCAGCAGCTCGGACAGGGGGCGTAATGAGCAGTTCTTC.